The clone carrying this T cell receptor (beta chain) was observed at least ten times. A second about 7 to 11 cycle PCR used barcoded and J-beta primers. Via MiXCR, TCRdb re-called the 5' RACE reads, giving one row per CDR3 protein. This sample has just under 900,000 distinct CDR3 sequences; around 28% occur once, and the top ten carry 15% to 20%. This specimen belongs to a study of blood T cells in healthy people across ages. This CDR3 comprises 16 residues. The germline gives CDR1 SGHNT, CDR2 YYREEE (reference sequence). Trimming removed 3 bases from V and 2 bases from J, with 17 bases in between. Sequencing input: blood. This sequence originates from a woman older than 75 in good health. The rearrangement joins TRBV5-4 to TRBJ1-2, with a tentative D call TRBD1 (5 bases). The DNA of the CDR3 is TGTGCCAGCAGCTCCAGGGATTACAGGTTCAACTATGGCTACACCTTC. Its protein is CASSSRDYRFNYGYTF.